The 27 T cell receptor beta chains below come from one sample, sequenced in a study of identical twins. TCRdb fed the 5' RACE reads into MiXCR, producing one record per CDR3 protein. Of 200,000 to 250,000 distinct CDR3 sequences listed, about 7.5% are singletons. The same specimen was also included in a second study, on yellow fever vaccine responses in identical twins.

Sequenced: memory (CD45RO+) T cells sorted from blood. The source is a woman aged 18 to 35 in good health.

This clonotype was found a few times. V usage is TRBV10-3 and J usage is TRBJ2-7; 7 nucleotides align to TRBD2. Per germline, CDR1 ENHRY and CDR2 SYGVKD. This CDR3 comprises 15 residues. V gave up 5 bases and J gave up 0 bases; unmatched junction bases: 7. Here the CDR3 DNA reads TGTGCCATCAGTCAGAGGGGCGGGAGCTCCTACGAGCAGTACTTC. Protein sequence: CAISQRGGSSYEQYF.

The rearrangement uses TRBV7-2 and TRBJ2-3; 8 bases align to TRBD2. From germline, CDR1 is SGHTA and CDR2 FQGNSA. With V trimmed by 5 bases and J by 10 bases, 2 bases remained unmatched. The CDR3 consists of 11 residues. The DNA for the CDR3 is TGTGCCAGCAGCCCCGGGGGGGCGCAGTATTTT. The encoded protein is CASSPGGAQYF.

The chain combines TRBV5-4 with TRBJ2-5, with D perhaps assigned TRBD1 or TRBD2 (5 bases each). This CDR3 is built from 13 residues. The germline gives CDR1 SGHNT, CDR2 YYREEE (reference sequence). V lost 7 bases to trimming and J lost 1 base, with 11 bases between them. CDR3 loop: CASGPGAQETQYF. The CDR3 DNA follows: TGTGCCAGCGGCCCCGGGGCCCAAGAGACCCAGTACTTC.

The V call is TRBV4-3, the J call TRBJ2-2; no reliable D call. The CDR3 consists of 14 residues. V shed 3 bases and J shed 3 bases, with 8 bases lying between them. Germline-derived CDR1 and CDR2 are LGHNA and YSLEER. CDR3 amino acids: CASSQQIYTGELFF. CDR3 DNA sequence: TGCGCCAGCAGCCAGCAGATATACACCGGGGAGCTGTTTTTT.

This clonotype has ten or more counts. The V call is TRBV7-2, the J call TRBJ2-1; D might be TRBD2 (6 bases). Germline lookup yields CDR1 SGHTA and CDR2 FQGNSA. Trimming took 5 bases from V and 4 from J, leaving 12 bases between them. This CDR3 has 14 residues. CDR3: CASSVGGLYNEQFF. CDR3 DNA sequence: TGTGCCAGCAGCGTAGGAGGACTATACAATGAGCAGTTCTTC.

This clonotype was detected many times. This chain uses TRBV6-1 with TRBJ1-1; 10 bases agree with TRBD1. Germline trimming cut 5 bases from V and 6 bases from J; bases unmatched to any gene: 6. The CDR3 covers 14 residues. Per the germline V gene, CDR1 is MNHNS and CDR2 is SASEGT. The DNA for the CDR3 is TGTGCCAGCAGTACCGGACAGGGGGTTTCTGAAGCTTTCTTT. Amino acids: CASSTGQGVSEAFF.

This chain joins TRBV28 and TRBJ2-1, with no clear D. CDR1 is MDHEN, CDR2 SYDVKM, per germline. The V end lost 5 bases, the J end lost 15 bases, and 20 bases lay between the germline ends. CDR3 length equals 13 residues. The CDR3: CASSPPVERLTFF. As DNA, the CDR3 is TGTGCCAGCAGTCCCCCCGTGGAGAGATTAACGTTCTTC.

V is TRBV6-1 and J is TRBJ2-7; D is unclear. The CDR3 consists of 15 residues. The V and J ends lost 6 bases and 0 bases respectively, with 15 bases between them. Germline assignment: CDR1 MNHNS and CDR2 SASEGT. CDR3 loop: CASSATSSDSYEQYF. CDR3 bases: TGTGCCAGCAGCGCTACTTCCTCCGACTCCTACGAGCAGTACTTC.

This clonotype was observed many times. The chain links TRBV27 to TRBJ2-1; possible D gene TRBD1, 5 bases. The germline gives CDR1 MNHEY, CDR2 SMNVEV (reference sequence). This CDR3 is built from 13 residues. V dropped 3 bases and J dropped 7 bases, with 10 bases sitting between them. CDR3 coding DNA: TGTGCCAGCAGTTTCGCGAACAGGAATGAGCAGTTCTTC. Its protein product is CASSFANRNEQFF.

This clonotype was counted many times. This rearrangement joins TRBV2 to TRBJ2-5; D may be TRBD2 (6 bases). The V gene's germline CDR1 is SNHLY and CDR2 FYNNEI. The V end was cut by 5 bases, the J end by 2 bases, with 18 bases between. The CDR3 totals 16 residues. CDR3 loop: CASSRPEGLDQETQYF. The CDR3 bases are TGTGCCAGCAGTCGCCCGGAGGGACTCGATCAAGAGACCCAGTACTTC.

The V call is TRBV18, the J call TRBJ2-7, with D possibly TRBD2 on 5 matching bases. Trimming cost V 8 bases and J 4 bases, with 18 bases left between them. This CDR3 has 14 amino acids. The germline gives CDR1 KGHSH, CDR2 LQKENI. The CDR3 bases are TGTGCCAGCCGTAGTGAGGGAGTGGCGTACGAGCAGTACTTC. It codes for CASRSEGVAYEQYF. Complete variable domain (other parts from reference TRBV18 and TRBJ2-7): NAGVMQNPRHLVRRRGQEARLRCSPMKGHSHVYWYRQLPEEGLKFMVYLQKENIIDESGMPKERFSAEFPKEGPSILRIQQVVRGDSAAYFCASRSEGVAYEQYFGPGTRLTVT.

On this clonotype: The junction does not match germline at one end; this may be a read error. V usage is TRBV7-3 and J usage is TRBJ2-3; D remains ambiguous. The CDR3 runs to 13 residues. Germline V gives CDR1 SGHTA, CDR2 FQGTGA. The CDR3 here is CASSLMGSDMQYF. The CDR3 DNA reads TGTGCCAGCAGCTTAATGGGTTCAGATATGCAGTATTTT.

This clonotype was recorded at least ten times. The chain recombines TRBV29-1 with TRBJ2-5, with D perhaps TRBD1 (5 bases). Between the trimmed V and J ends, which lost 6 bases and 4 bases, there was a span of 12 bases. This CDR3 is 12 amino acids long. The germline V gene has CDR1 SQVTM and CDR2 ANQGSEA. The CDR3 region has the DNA TGCAGCGTGAGACAGCAACGAGAGACCCAGTACTTC. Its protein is CSVRQQRETQYF.

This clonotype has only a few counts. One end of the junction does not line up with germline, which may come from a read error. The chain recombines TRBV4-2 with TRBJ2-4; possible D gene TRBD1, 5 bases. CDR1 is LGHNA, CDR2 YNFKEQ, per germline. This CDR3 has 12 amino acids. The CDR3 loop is CASSQGQLVANF. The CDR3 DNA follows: TGTGCCAGCAGCCAAGGACAGTTGGTTGCGAACTTC.

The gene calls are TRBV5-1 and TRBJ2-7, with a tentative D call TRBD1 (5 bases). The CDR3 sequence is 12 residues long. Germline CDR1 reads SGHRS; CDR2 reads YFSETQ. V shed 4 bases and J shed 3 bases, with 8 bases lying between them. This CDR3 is CASSVDSYEQYF. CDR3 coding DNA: TGCGCCAGCAGCGTCGACAGCTACGAGCAGTACTTC.

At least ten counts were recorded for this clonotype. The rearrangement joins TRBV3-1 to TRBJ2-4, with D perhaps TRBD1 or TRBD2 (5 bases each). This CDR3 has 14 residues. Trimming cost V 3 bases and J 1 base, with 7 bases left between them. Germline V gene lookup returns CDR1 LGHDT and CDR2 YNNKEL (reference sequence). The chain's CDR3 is CASSHREAKNIQYF. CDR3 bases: TGTGCCAGCAGCCACAGGGAGGCCAAAAACATTCAGTACTTC. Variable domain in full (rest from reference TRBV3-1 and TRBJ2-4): DTAVSQTPKYLVTQMGNDKSIKCEQNLGHDTMYWYKQDSKKFLKIMFSYNNKELIINETVPNRFSPKSPDKAHLNLHINSLELGDSAVYFCASSHREAKNIQYFGAGTRLSVL.

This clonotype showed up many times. This CDR3 reads CASSLTQWGTDTQYF. DNA of the CDR3: TGCGCCAGCAGCCTCACCCAGTGGGGCACAGATACGCAGTATTTT. The V and J genes are TRBV5-1 and TRBJ2-3; D unresolved. Germline CDR1 is SGHRS and CDR2 is YFSETQ. Trimming stripped 4 bases from V and 1 base from J, with 13 bases between. This CDR3 has 15 residues.

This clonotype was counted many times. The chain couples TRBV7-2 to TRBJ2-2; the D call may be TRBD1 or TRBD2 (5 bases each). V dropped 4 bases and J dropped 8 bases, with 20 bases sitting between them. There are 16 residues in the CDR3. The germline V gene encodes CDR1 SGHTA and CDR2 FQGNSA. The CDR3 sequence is CASSSTSGTSEGELFF. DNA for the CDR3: TGTGCCAGCAGCTCGACCAGTGGGACCTCAGAGGGGGAGCTGTTTTTT. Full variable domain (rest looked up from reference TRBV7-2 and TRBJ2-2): GAGVSQSPSNKVTEKGKDVELRCDPISGHTALYWYRQSLGQGLEFLIYFQGNSAPDKSGLPSDRFSAERTGGSVSTLTIQRTQQEDSAVYLCASSSTSGTSEGELFFGEGSRLTVL.

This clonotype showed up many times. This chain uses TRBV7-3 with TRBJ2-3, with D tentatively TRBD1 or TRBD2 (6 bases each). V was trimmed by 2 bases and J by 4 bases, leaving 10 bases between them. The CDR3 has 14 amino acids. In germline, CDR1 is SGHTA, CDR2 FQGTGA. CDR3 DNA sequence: TGTGCCAGCAGCTTATCCGGGGGCCCAGATACGCAGTATTTT. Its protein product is CASSLSGGPDTQYF.

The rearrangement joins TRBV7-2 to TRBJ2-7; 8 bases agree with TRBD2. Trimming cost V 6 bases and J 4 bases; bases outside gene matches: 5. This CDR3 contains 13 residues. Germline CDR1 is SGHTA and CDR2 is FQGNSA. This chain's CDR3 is CASSRIAGYEQYF. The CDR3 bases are TGTGCCAGCAGTAGAATAGCGGGATACGAGCAGTACTTC.

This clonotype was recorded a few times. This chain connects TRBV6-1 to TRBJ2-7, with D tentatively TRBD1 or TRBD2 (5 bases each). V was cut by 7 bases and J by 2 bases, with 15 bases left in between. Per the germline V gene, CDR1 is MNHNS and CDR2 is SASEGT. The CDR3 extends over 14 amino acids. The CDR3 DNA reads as TGTGCCAGCATCGTTCCGGGACGGCCCTACGAGCAGTACTTC. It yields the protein CASIVPGRPYEQYF.

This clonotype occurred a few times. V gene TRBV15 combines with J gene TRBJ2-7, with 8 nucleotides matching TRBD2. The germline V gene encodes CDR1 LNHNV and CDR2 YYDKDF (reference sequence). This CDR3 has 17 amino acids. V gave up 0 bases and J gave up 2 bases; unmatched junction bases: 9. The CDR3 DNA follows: TGTGCCACCAGCAGAGATCGGATTAGCGGGGATACCTACGAGCAGTACTTC. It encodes CATSRDRISGDTYEQYF. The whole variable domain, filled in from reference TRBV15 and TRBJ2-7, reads DAMVIQNPRYQVTQFGKPVTLSCSQTLNHNVMYWYQQKSSQAPKLLFHYYDKDFNNEADTPDNFQSRRPNTSFCFLDIRSPGLGDTAMYLCATSRDRISGDTYEQYFGPGTRLTVT.

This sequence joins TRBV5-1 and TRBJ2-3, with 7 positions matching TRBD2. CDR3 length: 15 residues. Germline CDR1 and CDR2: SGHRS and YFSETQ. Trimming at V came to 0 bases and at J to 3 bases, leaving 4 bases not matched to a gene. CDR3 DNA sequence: TGCGCCAGCAGCTTGGCAATTAGCGGGACAGATACGCAGTATTTT. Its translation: CASSLAISGTDTQYF.

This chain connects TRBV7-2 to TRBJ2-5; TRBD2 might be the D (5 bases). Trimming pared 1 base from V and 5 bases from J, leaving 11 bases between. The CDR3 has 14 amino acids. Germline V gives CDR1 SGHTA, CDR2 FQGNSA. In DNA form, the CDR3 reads TGTGCCAGCAGCTTAGGAGGGAACGCCGAGACCCAGTACTTC. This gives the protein CASSLGGNAETQYF.

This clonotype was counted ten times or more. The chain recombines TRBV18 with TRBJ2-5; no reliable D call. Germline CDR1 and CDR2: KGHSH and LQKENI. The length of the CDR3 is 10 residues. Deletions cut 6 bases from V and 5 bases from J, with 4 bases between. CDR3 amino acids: CASSSETQYF. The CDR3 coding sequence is TGTGCCAGCTCTTCGGAGACCCAGTACTTC.

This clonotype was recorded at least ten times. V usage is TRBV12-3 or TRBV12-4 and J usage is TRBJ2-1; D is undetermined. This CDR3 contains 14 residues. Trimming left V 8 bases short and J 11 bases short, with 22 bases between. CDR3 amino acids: CASSSETLGLKQFF. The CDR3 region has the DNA TGTGCCAGCTCCTCGGAGACCTTAGGGCTAAAGCAGTTCTTC.

The CDR3 here is CAISPTGGSSTDTQYF. As DNA, the CDR3 is TGTGCCATCAGCCCGACAGGGGGTTCCTCCACAGATACGCAGTATTTT. The chain employs TRBV10-3 and TRBJ2-3; 9 bases line up with TRBD1. Germline lookup yields CDR1 ENHRY and CDR2 SYGVKD. This CDR3 is built from 16 residues. With 6 bases clipped from V and 2 bases from J, the junction kept 9 bases outside the gene matches.